The TCR beta chain described here comes from a study of T cell responses to AZD1222 COVID-19 vaccine. General observations from the study: Just a handful of AZD1222 recipients were seropositive at baseline. Across the whole spike, CD4 TCRs peaked at regions 160-218 and 743-854. With two AZD1222 doses given, Spike-specific TCR breadth and depth both rose. Donors, mostly white British, included more females; clonal diversity was possibly underestimated.

Produced via immunoSEQ multiplex PCR; TCRdb's table is partial and in-frame only. The top ten clones hold around 0.58% of a sample with more than 250,000 clones, more than 80% of them seen once. As for this clone: No antigen is known for it.

This sequence was found in an adult in good health. Sample: peripheral blood, taken on day 0 of AZD1222 vaccination.

CDR3 DNA sequence: TGTGCCAGCAGCTTGACAGGGGGGAACACTGAAGCTTTCTTT. Translated, it gives CASSLTGGNTEAFF. The chain combines TRBV7-9 with TRBJ1-1; 9 nucleotides agree with TRBD1. Germline CDR1 SEHNR, CDR2 FQNEAQ (reference sequence). The trim removed 3 bases at V and 1 base at J, leaving 0 bases unmatched. The CDR3 runs 14 residues.